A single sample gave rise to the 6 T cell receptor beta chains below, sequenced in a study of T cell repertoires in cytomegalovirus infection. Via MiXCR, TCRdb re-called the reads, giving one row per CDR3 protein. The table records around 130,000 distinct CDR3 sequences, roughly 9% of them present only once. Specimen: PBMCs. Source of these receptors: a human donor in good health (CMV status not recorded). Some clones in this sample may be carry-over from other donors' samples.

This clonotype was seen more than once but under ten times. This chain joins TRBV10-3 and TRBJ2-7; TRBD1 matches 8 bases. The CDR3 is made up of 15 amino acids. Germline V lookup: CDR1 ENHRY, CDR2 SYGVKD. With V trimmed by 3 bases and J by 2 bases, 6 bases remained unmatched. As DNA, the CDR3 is TGTGCCATCAGTGATTTAACAGGGGGAGCCTACGAGCAGTACTTC. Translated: CAISDLTGGAYEQYF.

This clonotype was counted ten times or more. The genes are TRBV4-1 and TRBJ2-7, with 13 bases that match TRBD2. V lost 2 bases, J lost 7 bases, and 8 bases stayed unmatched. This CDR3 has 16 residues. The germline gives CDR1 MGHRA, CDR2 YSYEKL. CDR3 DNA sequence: TGCGCCAGCAGCCAACGGACTAGCGGGGGAAACTATGAGCAGTACTTC. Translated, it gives CASSQRTSGGNYEQYF.

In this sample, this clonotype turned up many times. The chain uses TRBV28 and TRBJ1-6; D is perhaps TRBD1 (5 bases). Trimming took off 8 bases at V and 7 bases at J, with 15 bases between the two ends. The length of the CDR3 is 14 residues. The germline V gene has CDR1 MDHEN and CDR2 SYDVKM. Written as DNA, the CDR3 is TGTGCCAGCGGGGGAAAATTAGCGAATTCACCCCTCCACTTT. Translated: CASGGKLANSPLHF.

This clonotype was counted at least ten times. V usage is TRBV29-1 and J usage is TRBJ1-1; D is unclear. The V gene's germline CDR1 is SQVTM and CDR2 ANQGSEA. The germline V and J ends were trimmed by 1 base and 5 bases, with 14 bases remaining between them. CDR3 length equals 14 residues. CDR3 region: CSVEGNTPGTEAFF. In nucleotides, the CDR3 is TGCAGCGTTGAAGGTAACACCCCTGGGACTGAAGCTTTCTTT.

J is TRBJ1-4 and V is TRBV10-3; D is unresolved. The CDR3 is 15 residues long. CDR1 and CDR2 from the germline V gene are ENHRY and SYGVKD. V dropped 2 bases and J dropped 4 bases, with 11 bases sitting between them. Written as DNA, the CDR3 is TGTGCCATCAGTGAGGGGAGGCAGCTTAATGAAAAACTGTTTTTT. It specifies CAISEGRQLNEKLFF.

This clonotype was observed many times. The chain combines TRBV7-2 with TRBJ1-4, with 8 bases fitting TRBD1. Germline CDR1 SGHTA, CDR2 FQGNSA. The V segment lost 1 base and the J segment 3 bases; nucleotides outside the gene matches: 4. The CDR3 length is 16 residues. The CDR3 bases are TGTGCCAGCAGCTTAGGGGGACAGGTCTCTAATGAAAAACTGTTTTTT. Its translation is CASSLGGQVSNEKLFF.